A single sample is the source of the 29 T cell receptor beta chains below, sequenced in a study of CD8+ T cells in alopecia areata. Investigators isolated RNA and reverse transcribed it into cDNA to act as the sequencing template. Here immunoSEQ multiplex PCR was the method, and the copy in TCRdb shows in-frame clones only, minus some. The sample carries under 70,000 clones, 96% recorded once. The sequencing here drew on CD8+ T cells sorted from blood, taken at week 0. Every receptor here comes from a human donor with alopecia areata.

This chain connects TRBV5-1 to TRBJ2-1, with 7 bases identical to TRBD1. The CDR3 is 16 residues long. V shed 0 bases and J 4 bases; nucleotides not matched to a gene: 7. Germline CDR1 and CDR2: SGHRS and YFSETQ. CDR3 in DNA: TGCGCCAGCAGCTTGGACCTTGGGACAGCTTACAATGAGCAGTTCTTC. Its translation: CASSLDLGTAYNEQFF. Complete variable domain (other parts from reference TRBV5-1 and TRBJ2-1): KAGVTQTPRYLIKTRGQQVTLSCSPISGHRSVSWYQQTPGQGLQFLFEYFSETQRNKGNFPGRFSGRQFSNSRSEMNVSTLELGDSALYLCASSLDLGTAYNEQFFGPGTRLTVL.

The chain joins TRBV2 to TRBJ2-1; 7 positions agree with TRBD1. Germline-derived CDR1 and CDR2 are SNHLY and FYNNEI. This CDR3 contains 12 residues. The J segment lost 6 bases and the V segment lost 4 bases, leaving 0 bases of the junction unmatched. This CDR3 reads CASSGQGNEQFF. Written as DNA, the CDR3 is TGTGCCAGCAGTGGACAGGGCAATGAGCAGTTCTTC.

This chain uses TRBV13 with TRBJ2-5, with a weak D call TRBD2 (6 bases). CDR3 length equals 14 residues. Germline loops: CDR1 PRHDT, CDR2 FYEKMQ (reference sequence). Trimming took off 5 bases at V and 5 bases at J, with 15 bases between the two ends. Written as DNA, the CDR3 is TGTGCCAGCAGCCCCGGCGGGGCGCTTGAGACCCAGTACTTC. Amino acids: CASSPGGALETQYF. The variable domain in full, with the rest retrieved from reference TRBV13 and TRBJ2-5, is AAGVIQSPRHLIKEKRETATLKCYPIPRHDTVYWYQQGPGQDPQFLISFYEKMQSDKGSIPDRFSAQQFSDYHSELNMSSLELGDSALYFCASSPGGALETQYFGPGTRLLVL.

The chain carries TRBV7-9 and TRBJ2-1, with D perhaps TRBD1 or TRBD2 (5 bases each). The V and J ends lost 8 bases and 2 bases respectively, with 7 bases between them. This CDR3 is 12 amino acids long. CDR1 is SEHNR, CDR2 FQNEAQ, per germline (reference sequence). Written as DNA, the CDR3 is TGTGCCAGCCAGGGACCCTACAATGAGCAGTTCTTC. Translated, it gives CASQGPYNEQFF.

Here the CDR3 DNA reads TGTGCCAGCAGCTTGTACGACAGGGGGAGATTCGGAGAGACCCAGTACTTC. Translated, it gives CASSLYDRGRFGETQYF. The chain links TRBV5-5 to TRBJ2-5, with 9 bases matching TRBD1. The CDR3 is made up of 17 amino acids. Germline V CDR1 and CDR2: SGHKS, YYEKEE (reference sequence). V gave up 1 base and J gave up 4 bases; unmatched junction bases: 11.

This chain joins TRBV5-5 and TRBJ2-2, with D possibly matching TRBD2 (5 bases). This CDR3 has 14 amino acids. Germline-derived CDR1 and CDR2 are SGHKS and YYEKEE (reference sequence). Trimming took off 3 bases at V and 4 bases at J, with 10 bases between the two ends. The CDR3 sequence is CASSSTGSTGELFF. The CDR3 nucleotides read TGTGCCAGCAGCTCCACTGGGAGCACCGGGGAGCTGTTTTTT.

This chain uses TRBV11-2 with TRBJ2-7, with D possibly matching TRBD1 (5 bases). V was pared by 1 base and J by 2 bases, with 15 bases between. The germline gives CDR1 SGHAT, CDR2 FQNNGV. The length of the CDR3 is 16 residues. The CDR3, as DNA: TGTGCCAGCAGCTTAGGGCCGACCACAGGAGCCTACGAGCAGTACTTC. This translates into CASSLGPTTGAYEQYF.

As DNA, the CDR3 is TGTGCCAGCAGTCCGTTGGGGGGTCTCTCCTACGAGCAGTACTTC. It codes for CASSPLGGLSYEQYF. The rearrangement uses TRBV11-3 and TRBJ2-7, with D possibly TRBD2 on 6 matching bases. V lost 6 bases to trimming and J lost 0 bases, with 15 bases between them. CDR3 length equals 15 residues. CDR1 is SGHNT and CDR2 is YENEEA in the germline V gene.

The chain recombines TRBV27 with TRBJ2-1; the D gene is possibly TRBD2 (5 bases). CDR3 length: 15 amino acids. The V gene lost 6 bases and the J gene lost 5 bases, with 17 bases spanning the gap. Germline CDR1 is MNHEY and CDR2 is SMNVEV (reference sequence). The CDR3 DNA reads TGTGCCAGCAGCCTACTAGGTGTTGGAAACAATGAGCAGTTCTTC. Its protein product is CASSLLGVGNNEQFF.

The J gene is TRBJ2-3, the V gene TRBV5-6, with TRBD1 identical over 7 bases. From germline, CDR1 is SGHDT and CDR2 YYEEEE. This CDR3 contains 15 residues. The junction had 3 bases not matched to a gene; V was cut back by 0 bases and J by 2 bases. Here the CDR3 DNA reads TGTGCCAGCAGCTTGGACAGGGGATACACAGATACGCAGTATTTT. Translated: CASSLDRGYTDTQYF. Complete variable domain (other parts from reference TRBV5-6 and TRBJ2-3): DAGVTQSPTHLIKTRGQQVTLRCSPKSGHDTVSWYQQALGQGPQFIFQYYEEEERQRGNFPDRFSGHQFPNYSSELNVNALLLGDSALYLCASSLDRGYTDTQYFGPGTRLTVL.

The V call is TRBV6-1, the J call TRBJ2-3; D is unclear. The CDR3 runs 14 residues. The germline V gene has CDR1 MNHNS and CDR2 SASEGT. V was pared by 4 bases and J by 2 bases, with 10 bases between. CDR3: CASSAGRPTDTQYF. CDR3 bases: TGTGCCAGCAGTGCCGGCCGGCCCACAGATACGCAGTATTTT.

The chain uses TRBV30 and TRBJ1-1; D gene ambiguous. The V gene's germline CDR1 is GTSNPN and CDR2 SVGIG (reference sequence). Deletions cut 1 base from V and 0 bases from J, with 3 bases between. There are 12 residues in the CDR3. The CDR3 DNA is TGTGCCTGGAGTGAGATGAACACTGAAGCTTTCTTT. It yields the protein CAWSEMNTEAFF.

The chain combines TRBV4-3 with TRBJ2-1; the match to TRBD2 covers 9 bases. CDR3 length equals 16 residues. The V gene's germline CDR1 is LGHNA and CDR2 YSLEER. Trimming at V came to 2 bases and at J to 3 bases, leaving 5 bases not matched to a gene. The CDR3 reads CASSQRLAEIYNEQFF. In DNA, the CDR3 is TGCGCCAGCAGCCAAAGACTAGCGGAGATCTACAATGAGCAGTTCTTC.

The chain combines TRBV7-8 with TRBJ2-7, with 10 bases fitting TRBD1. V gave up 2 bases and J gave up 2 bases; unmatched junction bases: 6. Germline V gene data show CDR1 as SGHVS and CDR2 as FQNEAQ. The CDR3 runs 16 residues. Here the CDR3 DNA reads TGTGCCAGCAGCTTACTCATCGGGACAGGGGCCTACGAGCAGTACTTC. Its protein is CASSLLIGTGAYEQYF.

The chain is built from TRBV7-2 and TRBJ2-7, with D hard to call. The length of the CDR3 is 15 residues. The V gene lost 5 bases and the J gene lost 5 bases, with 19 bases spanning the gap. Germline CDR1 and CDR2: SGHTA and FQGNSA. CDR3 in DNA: TGTGCCAGCAGCCGCTTAACGTATTTGGGCCACGAGCAGTACTTC. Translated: CASSRLTYLGHEQYF.

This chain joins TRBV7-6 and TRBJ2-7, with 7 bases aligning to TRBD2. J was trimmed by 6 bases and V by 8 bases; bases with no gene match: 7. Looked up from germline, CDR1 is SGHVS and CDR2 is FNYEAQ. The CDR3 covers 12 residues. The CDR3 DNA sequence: TGTGCCAGCGGGGGGGAGGGGTCCGAGCAGTACTTC. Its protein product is CASGGEGSEQYF.

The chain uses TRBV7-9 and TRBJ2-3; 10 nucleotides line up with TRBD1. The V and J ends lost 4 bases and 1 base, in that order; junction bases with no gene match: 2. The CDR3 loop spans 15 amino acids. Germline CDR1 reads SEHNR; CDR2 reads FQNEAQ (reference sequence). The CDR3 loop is CASSSGQGGTDTQYF. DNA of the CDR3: TGTGCCAGCAGCTCCGGACAGGGGGGCACAGATACGCAGTATTTT.

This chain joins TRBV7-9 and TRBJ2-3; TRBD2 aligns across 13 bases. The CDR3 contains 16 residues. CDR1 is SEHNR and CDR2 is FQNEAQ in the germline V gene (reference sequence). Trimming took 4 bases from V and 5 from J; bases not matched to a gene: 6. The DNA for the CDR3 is TGTGCCAGCAGCTCGTGGACTAGCGGGGGTGGAGATACGCAGTATTTT. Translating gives CASSSWTSGGGDTQYF. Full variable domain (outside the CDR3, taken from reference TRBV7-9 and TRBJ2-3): DTGVSQNPRHKITKRGQNVTFRCDPISEHNRLYWYRQTLGQGPEFLTYFQNEAQLEKSRLLSDRFSAERPKGSFSTLEIQRTEQGDSAMYLCASSSWTSGGGDTQYFGPGTRLTVL.

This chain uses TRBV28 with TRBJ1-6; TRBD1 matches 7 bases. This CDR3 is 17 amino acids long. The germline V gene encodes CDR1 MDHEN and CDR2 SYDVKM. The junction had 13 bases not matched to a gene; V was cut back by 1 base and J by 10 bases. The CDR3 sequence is CASSLSRGGGPKSPLHF. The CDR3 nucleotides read TGTGCCAGCAGTTTATCCCGAGGAGGGGGCCCTAAGTCACCCCTCCACTTT.

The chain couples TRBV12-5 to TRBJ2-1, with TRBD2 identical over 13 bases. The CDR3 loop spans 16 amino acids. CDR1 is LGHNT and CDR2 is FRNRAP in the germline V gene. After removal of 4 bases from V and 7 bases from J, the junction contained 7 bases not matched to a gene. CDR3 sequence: CASGSTSGGARNEQFF. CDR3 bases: TGTGCTAGTGGTTCCACTAGCGGGGGGGCTAGGAATGAGCAGTTCTTC.

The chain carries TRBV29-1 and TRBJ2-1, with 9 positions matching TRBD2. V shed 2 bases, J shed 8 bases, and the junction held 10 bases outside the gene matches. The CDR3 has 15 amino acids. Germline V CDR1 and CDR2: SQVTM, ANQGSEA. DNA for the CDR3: TGCAGCGTTGAACTTGGGCGGGGGGGCCAGGATGAGCAGTTCTTC. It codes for CSVELGRGGQDEQFF.

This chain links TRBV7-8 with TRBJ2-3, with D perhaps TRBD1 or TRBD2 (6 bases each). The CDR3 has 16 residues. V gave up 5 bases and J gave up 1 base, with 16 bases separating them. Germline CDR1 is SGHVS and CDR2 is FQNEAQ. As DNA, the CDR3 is TGTGCCAGCAGCCGTCCCGAGGGGGGTGGCACAGATACGCAGTATTTT. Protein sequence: CASSRPEGGGTDTQYF.

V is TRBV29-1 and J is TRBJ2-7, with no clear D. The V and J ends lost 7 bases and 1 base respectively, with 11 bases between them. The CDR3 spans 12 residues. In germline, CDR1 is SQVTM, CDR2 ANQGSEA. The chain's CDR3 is CSGLTVSYEQYF. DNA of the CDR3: TGCAGCGGACTGACCGTTTCCTACGAGCAGTACTTC.

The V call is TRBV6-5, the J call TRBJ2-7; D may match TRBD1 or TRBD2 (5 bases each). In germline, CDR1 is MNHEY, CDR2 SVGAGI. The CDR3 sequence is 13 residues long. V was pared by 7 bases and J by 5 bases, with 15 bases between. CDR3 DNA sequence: TGTGCCAGCACCCTTAATCAGGGAGACGAGCAGTACTTC. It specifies CASTLNQGDEQYF.

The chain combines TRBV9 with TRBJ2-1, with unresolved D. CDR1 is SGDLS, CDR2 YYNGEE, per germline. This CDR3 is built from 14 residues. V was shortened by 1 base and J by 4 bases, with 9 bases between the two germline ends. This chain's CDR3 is CASSVSVTYNEQFF. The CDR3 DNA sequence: TGTGCCAGCAGCGTATCGGTCACGTACAATGAGCAGTTCTTC.

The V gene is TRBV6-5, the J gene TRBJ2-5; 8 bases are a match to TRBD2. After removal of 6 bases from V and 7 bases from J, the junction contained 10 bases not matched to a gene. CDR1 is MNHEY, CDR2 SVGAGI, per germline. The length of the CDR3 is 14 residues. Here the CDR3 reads CASRPTGGAGTQYF. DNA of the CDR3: TGTGCCAGCAGGCCCACCGGGGGGGCTGGGACCCAGTACTTC.

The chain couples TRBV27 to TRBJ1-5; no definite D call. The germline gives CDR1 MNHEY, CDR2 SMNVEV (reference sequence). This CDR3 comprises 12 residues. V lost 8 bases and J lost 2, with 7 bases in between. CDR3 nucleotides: TGTGCCAGCGGGAAGGGCAATCAGCCCCAGCATTTT. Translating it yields CASGKGNQPQHF.

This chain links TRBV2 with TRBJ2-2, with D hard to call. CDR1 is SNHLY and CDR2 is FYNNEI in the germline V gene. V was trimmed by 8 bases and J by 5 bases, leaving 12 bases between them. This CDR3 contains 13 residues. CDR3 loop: CASSPRVTGELFF. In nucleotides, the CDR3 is TGTGCCAGCTCACCTCGGGTTACCGGGGAGCTGTTTTTT.

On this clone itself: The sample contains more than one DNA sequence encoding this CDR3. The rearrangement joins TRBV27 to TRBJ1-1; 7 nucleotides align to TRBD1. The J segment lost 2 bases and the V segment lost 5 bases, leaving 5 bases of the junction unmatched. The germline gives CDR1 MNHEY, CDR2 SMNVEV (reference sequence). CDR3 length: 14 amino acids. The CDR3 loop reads CASSPGTANTEAFF. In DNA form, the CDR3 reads TGTGCCAGCAGTCCTGGGACAGCTAACACTGAAGCTTTCTTT.